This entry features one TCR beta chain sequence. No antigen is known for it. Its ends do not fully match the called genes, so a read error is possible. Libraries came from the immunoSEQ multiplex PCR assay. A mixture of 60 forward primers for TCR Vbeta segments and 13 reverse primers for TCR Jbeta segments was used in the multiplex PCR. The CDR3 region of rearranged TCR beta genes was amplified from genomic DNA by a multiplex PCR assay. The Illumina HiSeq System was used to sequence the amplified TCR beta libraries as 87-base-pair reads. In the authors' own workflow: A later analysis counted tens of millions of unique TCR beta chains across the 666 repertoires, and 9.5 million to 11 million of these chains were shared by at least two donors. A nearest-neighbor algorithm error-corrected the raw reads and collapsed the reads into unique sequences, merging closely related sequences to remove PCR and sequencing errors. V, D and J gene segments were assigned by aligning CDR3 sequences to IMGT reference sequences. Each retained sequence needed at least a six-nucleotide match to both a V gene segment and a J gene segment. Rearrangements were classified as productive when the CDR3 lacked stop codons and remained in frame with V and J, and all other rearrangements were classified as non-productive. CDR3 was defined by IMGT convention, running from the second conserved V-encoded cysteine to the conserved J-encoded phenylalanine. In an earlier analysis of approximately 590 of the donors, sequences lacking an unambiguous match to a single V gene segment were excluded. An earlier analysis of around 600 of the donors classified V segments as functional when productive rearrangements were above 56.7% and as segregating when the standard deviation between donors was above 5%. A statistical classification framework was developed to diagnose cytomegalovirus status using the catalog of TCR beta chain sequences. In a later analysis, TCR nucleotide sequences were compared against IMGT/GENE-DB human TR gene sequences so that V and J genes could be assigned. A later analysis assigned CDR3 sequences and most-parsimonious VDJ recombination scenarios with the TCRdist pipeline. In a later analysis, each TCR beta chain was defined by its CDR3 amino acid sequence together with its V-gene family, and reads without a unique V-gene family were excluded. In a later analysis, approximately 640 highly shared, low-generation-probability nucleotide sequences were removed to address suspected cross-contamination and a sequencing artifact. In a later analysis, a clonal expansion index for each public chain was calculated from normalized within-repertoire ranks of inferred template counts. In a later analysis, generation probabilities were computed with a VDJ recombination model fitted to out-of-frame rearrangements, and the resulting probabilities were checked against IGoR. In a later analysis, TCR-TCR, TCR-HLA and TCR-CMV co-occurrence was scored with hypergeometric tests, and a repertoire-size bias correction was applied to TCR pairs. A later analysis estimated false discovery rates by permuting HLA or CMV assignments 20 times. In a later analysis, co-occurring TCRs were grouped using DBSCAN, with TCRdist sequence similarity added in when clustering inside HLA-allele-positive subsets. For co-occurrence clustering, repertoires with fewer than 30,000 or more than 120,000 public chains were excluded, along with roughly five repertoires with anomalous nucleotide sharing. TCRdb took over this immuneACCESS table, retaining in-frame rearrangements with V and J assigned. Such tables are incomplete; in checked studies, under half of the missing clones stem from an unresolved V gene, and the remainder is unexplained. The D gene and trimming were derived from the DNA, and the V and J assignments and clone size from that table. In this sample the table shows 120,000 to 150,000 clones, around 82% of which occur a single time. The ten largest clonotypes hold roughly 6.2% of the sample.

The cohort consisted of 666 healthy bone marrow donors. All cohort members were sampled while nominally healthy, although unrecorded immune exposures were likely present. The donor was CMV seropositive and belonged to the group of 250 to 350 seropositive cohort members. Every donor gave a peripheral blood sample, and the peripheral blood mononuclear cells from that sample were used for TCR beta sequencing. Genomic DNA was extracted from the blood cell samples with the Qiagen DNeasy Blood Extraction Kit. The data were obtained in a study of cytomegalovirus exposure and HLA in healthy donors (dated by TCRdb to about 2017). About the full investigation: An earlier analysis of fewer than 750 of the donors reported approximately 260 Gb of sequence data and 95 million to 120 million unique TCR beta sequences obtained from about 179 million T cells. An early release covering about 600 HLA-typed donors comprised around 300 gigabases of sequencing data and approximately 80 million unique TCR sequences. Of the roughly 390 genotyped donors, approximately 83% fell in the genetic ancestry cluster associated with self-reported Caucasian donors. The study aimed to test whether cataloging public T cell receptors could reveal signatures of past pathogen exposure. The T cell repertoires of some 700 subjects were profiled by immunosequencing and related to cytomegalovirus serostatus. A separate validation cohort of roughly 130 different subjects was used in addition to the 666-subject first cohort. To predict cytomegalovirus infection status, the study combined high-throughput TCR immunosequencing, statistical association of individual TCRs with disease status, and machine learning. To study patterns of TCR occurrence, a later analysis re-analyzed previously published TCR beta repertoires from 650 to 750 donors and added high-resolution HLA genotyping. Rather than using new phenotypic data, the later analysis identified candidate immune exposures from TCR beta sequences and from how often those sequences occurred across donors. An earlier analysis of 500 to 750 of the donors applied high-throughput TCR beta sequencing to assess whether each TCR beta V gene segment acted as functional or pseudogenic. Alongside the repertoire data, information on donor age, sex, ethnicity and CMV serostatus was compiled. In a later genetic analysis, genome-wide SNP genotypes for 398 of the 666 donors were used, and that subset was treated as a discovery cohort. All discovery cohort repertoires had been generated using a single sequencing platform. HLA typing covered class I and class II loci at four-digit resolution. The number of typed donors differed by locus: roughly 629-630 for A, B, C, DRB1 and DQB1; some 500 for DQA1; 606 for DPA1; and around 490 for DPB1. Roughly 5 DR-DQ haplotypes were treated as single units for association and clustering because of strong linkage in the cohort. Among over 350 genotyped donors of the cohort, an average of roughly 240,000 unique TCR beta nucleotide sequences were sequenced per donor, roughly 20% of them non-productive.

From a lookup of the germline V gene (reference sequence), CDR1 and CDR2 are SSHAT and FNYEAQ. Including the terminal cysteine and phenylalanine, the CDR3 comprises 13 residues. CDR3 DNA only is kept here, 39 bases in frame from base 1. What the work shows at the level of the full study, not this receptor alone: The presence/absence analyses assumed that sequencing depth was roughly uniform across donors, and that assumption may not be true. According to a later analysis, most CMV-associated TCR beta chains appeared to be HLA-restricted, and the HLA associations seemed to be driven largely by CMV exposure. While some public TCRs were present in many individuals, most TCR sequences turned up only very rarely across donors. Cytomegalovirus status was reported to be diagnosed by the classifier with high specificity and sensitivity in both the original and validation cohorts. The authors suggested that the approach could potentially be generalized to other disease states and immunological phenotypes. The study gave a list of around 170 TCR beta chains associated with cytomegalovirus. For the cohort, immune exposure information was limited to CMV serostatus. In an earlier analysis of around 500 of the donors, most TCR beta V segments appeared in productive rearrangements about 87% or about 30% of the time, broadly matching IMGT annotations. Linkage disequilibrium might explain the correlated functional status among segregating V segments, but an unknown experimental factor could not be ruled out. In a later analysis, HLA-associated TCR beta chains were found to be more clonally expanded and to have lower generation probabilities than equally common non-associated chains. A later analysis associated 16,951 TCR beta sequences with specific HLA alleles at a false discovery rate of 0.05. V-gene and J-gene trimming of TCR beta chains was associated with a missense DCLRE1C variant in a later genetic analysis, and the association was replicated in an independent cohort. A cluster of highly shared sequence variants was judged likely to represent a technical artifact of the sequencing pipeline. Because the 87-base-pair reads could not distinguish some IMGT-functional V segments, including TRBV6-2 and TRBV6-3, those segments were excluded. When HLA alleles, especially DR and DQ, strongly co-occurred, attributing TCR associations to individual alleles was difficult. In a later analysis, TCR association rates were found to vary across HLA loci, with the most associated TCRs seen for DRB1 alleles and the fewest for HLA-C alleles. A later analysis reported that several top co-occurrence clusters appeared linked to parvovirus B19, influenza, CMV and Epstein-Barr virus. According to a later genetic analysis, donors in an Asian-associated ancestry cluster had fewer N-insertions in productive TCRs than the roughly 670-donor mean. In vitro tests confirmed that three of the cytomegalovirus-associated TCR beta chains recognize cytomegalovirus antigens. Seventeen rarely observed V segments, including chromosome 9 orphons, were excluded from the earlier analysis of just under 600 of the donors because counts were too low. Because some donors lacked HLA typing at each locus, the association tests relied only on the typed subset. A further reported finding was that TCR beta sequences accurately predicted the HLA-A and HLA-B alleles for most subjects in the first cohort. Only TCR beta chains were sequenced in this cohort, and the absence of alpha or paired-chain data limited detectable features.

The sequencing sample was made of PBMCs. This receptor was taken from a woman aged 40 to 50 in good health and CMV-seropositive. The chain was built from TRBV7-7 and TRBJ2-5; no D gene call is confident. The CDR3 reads CASSLEPGETQYF. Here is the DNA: TGTGCTAGCAGCTTAGAACCGGGAGAGACCCAGTACTTC.